This T cell receptor (beta chain) was profiled in a study of T cells in Graves' hyperthyroidism and ophthalmopathy. Notes on the study in general: Before onset, by a median of about seven months, the model predicted ophthalmopathy. A model of 13 V-J features distinguished ophthalmopathy from stable hyperthyroidism.

Trimming removed 1 base from V and 4 bases from J, with 8 bases in between. The germline gives CDR1 LGHDT, CDR2 YNNKEL (reference sequence). The CDR3 spans 14 residues. Hyperthyroidism in the patients, aged 18 to 65, was newly diagnosed and under 2 months in duration. The study excluded patients with uncontrolled infection, other autoimmune disease, pregnancy or lactation. The table lists this clonotype with many counts. Antigen: not known. Regions amplified from RNA transcripts were the TCR beta CDR3 regions. TCR CDR3 underwent first-round RT-PCR with the HTBI primer set. From the multiplex PCR reads, TCRdb called clonotypes with MiXCR, one entry per CDR3 protein. Found here are fewer than 350,000 distinct CDR3 sequences, approximately 15% of them singletons; the top ten hold roughly 8.2%.

The chain links TRBV3-1 to TRBJ1-5; no reliable D call. The sequence came from a woman between 35 and 50 years old with Graves' hyperthyroidism. The sample consisted of blood. The CDR3 region has the DNA TGTGCCAGCAGCCAAGGGCTAGAAAATCAGCCCCAGCATTTT. It is translated as CASSQGLENQPQHF.